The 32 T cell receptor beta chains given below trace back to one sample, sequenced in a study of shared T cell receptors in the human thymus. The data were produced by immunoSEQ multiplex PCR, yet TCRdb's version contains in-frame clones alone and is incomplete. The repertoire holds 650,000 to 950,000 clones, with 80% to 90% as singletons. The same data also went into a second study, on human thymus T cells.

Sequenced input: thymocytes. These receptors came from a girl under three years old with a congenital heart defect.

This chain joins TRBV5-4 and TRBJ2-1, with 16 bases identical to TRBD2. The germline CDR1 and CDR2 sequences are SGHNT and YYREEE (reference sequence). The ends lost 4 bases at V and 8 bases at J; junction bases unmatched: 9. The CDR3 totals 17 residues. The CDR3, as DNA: TGTGCCAGCAGCCGGGGACTAGCGGGGGGGTTGGTGTATGAGCAGTTCTTC. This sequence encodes CASSRGLAGGLVYEQFF.

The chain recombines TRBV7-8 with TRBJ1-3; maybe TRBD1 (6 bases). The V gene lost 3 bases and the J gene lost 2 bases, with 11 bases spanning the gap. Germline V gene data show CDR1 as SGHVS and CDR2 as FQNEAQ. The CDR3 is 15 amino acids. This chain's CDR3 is CASSFGGGTGNTIYF. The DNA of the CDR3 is TGTGCCAGCAGCTTTGGGGGGGGCACTGGAAACACCATATATTTT.

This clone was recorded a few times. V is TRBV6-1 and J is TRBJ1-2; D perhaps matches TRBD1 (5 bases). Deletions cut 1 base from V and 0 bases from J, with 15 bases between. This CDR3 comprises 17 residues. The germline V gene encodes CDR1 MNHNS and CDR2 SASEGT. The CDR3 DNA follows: TGTGCCAGCAGTGAAGTGGCAGGGTGGGAAGCTAACTATGGCTACACCTTC. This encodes CASSEVAGWEANYGYTF.

CDR3 region: CASSPHTGTENTYNYGYTF. Written as DNA, the CDR3 is TGCGCCAGCAGCCCCCACACCGGGACAGAGAATACTTATAACTATGGCTACACCTTC. V and J are TRBV5-1 and TRBJ1-2; TRBD1 matches 7 bases. This CDR3 contains 19 residues. Losses at the gene ends were 4 bases for V and 1 base for J; bases not matched to a gene: 19. Germline CDR1 SGHRS, CDR2 YFSETQ.

The CDR3 reads CASRGPYNEQFF. CDR3 in DNA: TGTGCCAGCAGGGGCCCCTACAATGAGCAGTTCTTC. The J gene is TRBJ2-1, the V gene TRBV28; D is unclear. This CDR3 has 12 amino acids. V gave up 6 bases and J gave up 2 bases, with 5 bases separating them. Germline V gene sequence: CDR1 MDHEN, CDR2 SYDVKM.

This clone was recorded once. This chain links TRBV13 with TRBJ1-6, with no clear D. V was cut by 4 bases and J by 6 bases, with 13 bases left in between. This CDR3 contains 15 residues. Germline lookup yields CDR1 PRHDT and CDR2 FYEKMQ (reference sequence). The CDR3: CASSSYAFPNSPLHF. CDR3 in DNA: TGTGCCAGCAGCTCATACGCGTTCCCTAATTCACCCCTCCACTTT.

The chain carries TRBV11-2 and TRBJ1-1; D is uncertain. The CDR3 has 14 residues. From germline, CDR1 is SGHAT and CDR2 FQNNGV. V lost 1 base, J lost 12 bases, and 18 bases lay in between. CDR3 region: CASSLGAHAYYTFF. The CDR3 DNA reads TGTGCCAGCAGCTTAGGTGCTCACGCTTACTATACTTTCTTT.

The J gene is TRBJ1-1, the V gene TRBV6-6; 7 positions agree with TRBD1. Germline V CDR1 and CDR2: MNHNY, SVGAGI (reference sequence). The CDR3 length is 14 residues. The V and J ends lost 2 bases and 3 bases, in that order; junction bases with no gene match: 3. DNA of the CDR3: TGTGCCAGCAGTTACCCGGGACAGTACACTGAAGCTTTCTTT. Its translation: CASSYPGQYTEAFF.

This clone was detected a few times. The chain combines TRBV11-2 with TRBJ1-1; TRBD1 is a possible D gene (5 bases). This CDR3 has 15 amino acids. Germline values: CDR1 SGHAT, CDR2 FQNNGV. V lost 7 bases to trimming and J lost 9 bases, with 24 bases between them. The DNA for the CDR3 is TGTGCCAGCACTAGCGGGGTGGTAGGGACGGGAAAAGCTTTCTTT. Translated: CASTSGVVGTGKAFF.

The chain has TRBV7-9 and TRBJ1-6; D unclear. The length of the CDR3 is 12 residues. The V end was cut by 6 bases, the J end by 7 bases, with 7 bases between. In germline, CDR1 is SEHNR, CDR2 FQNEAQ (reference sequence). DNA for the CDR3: TGTGCCAGCAGACAGCAAAATTCACCCCTCCACTTT. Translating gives CASRQQNSPLHF.

The CDR3 spells CASSGEGGTEAFF. The CDR3 DNA sequence: TGCGCCAGCAGTGGCGAGGGCGGCACTGAAGCTTTCTTT. This chain uses TRBV10-2 with TRBJ1-1; D call uncertain. This CDR3 is built from 13 residues. Germline CDR1 reads WSHSY; CDR2 reads SAAADI. The V and J ends lost 4 bases and 4 bases respectively, with 10 bases between them.

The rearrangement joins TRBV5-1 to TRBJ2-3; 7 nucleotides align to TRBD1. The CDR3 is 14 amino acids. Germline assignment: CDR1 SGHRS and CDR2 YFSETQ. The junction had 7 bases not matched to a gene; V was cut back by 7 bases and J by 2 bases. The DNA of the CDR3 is TGCGCCAGCGCCTGGGACAGTAACACAGATACGCAGTATTTT. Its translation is CASAWDSNTDTQYF.

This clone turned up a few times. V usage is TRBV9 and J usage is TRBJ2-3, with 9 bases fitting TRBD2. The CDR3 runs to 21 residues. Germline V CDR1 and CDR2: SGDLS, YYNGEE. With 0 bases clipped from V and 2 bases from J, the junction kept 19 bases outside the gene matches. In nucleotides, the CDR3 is TGTGCCAGCAGCGTAGTACCCCCCCATAGCGGGGGAGAACCCAACACAGATACGCAGTATTTT. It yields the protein CASSVVPPHSGGEPNTDTQYF.

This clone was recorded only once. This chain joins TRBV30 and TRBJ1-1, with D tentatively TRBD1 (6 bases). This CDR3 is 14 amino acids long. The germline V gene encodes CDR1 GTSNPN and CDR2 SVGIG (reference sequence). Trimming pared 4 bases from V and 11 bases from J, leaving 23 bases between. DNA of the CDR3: TGTGCCTGGAATGGGGATGCGGGGGCTTATGAGGCTTTCTTT. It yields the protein CAWNGDAGAYEAFF.

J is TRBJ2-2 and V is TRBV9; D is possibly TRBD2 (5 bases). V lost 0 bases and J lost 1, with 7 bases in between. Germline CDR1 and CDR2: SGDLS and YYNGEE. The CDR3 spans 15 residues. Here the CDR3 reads CASSVGGRNTGELFF. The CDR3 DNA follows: TGTGCCAGCAGCGTAGGTGGGAGGAACACCGGGGAGCTGTTTTTT.

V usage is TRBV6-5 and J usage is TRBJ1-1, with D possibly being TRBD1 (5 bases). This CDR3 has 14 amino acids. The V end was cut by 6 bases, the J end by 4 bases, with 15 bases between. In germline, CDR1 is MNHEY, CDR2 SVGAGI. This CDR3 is CASSEGVSATEAFF. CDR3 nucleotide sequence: TGTGCCAGCAGCGAAGGGGTATCTGCCACTGAAGCTTTCTTT.

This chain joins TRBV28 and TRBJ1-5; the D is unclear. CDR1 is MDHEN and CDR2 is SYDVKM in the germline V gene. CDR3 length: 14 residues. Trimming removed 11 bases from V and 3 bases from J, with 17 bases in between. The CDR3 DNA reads TGTGCCTCGTTCATTCCAGGTTTCAATCAGCCCCAGCATTTT. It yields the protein CASFIPGFNQPQHF. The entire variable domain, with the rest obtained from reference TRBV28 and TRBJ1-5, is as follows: DVKVTQSSRYLVKRTGEKVFLECVQDMDHENMFWYRQDPGLGLRLIYFSYDVKMKEKGDIPEGYSVSREKKERFSLILESASTNQTSMYLCASFIPGFNQPQHFGDGTRLSIL.

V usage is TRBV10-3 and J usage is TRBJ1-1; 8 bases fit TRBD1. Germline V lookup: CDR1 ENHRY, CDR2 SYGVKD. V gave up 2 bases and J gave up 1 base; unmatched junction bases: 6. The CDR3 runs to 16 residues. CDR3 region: CAISEEQGARNTEAFF. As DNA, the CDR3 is TGTGCCATCAGTGAGGAGCAGGGGGCGCGGAACACTGAAGCTTTCTTT.

CDR3 coding DNA: TGTGCCACCAGCAGAGATCGGGGCAGGGGCGGTCCCAGCTCCTACAATGAGCAGTTCTTC. This sequence encodes CATSRDRGRGGPSSYNEQFF. The rearrangement joins TRBV15 to TRBJ2-1, with D perhaps matching TRBD1 (6 bases). The CDR3 has 20 amino acids. Germline CDR1 and CDR2: LNHNV and YYDKDF (reference sequence). V was cut by 0 bases and J by 0 bases, with 21 bases left in between.

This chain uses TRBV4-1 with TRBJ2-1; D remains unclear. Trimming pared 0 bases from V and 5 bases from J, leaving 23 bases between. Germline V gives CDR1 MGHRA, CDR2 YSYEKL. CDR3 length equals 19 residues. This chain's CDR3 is CASSQDAGRRFPTNNEQFF. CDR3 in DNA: TGCGCCAGCAGCCAAGATGCCGGTCGCAGGTTCCCCACAAACAATGAGCAGTTCTTC.

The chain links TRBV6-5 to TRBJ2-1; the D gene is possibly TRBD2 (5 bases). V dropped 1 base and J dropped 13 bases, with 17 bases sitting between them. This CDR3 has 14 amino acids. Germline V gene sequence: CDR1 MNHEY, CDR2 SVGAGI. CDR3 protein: CASSYLTSGGTQFF. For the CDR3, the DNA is TGTGCCAGCAGTTACTTGACAAGCGGAGGCACACAGTTCTTC.

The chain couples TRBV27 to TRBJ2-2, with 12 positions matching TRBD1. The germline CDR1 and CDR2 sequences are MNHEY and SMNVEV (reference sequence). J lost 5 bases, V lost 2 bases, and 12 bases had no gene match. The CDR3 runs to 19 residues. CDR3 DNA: TGTGCCAGCAGTTTAGTGTGGGGACAGGGGGCCCCTTTTACCGGGGAGCTGTTTTTT. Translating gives CASSLVWGQGAPFTGELFF.

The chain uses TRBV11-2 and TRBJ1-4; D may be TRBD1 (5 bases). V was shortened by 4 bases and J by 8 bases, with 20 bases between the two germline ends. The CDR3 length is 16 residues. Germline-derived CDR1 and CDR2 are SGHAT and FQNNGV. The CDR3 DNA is TGTGCCAGCAGCTCCCAGGGACTTGGGTTAGGGGAAAAACTGTTTTTT. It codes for CASSSQGLGLGEKLFF. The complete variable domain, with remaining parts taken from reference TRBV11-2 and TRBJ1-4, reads EAGVAQSPRYKIIEKRQSVAFWCNPISGHATLYWYQQILGQGPKLLIQFQNNGVVDDSQLPKDRFSAERLKGVDSTLKIQPAKLEDSAVYLCASSSQGLGLGEKLFFGSGTQLSVL.

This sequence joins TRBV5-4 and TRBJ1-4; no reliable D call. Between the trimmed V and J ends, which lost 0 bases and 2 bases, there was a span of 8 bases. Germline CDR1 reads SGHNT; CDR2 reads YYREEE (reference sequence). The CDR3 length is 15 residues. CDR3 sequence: CASSLGSETNEKLFF. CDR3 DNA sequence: TGTGCCAGCAGCTTGGGGTCCGAGACTAATGAAAAACTGTTTTTT.

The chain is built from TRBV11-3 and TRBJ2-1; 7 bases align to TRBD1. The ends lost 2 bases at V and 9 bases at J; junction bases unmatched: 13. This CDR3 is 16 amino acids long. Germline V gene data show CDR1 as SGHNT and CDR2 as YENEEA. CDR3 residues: CASSLLCQGVRGEQFF. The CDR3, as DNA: TGTGCCAGCAGCTTATTGTGCCAGGGGGTGAGGGGTGAGCAGTTCTTC.

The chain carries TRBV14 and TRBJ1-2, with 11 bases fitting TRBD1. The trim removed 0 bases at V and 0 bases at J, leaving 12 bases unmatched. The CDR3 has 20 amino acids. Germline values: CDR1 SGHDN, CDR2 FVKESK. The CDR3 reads CASSQEITGQGARANYGYTF. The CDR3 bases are TGTGCCAGCAGCCAAGAAATAACAGGACAGGGGGCTCGCGCTAACTATGGCTACACCTTC.

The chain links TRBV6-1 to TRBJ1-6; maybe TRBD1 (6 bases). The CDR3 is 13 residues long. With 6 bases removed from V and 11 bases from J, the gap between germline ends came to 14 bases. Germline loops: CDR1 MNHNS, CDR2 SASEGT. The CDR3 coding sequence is TGTGCCAGCAGGAACAGGGAAAGTACACCCCTCCACTTT. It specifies CASRNRESTPLHF.

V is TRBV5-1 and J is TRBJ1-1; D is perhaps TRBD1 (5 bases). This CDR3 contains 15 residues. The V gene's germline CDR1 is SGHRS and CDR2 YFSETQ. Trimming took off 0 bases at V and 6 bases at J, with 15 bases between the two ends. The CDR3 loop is CASSLVGKQVSEAFF. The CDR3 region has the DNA TGCGCCAGCAGCTTGGTAGGGAAACAGGTCTCTGAAGCTTTCTTT.

In DNA form, the CDR3 reads TGTGCCAGCAGCCCACGAGAGGGGGGGCCCAGTGAGCAGTTCTTC. The encoded protein is CASSPREGGPSEQFF. The V and J genes are TRBV9 and TRBJ2-1, with D perhaps TRBD2 (7 bases). Germline V gene data show CDR1 as SGDLS and CDR2 as YYNGEE. V gave up 4 bases and J gave up 9 bases, with 20 bases separating them. The CDR3 is 15 amino acids.

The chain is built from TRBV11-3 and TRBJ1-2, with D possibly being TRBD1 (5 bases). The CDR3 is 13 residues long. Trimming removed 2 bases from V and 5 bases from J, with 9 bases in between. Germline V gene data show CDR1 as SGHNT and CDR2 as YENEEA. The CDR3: CASSLKGLYGYTF. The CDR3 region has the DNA TGTGCCAGCAGCTTAAAGGGGCTTTATGGCTACACCTTC.

CDR3 nucleotides: TGTGCTAGTGGTTTGCGGGGGGTAACAGATACGCAGTATTTT. Amino acid sequence: CASGLRGVTDTQYF. This rearrangement joins TRBV12-5 to TRBJ2-3, with 7 bases that match TRBD2. The germline V gene has CDR1 LGHNT and CDR2 FRNRAP. V lost 2 bases to trimming and J lost 3 bases; unmatched junction nucleotides: 2. This CDR3 has 14 amino acids.

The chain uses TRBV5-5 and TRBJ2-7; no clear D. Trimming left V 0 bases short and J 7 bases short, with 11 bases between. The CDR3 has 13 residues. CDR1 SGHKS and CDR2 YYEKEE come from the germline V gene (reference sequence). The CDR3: CASSLGQIQEQYF. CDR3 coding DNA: TGTGCCAGCAGCTTGGGGCAGATCCAGGAGCAGTACTTC.